The text below deals with one T cell receptor beta chain. The antigen remains undetermined. These data belong to a study of lymphopenia after photon versus proton radiotherapy. V was cut by 3 bases and J by 1 base, with 4 bases left in between. Germline V gene data show CDR1 as MNHEY and CDR2 as SMNVEV (reference sequence). The CDR3 runs 13 residues. Study-level findings and limits: Post-nadir TCR diversity decline inversely tracked overall survival among those who died. Relative stability marked proton patients; photon patients lost diversity and naive cells.

Sequencing was performed with immunoSEQ multiplex PCR; in TCRdb, only in-frame clones are kept and a portion is missing. The table records 150,000 to 200,000 clones, roughly nine tenths of them present only once. This sample comprised peripheral blood, obtained from a patient treated with photon-based radiotherapy. This chain links TRBV27 with TRBJ1-5; D not resolved. This clonotype was sampled from a man in his fifties or sixties with gastric cancer. CDR3 sequence (DNA): TGTGCCAGCAGTTTTAAGAGCAATCAGCCCCAGCATTTT. It encodes CASSFKSNQPQHF.